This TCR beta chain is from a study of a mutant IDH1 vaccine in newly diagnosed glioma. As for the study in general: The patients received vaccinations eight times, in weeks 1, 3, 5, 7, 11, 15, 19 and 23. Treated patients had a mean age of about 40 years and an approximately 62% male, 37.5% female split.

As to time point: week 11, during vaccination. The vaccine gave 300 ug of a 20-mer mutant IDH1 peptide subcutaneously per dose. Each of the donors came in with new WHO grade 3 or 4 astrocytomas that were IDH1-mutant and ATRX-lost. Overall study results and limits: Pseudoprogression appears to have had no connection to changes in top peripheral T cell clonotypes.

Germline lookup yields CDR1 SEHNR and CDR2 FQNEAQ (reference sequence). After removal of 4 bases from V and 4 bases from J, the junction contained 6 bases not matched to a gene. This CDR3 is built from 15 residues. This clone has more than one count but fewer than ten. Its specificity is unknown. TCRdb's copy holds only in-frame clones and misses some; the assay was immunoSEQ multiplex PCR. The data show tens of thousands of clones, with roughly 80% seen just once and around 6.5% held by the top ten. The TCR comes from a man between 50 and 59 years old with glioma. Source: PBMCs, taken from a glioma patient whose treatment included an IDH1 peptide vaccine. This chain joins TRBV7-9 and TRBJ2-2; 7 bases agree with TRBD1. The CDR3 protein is CASSYQTGITGELFF. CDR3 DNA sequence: TGTGCCAGCAGCTATCAGACAGGGATCACCGGGGAGCTGTTTTTT.